This T cell receptor (beta chain) derives from a study of T cell responses to AZD1222 COVID-19 vaccine. The data were produced by immunoSEQ multiplex PCR, yet TCRdb's version contains in-frame clones alone and is incomplete. Among 77,000 or so clones listed, 75% to 90% were seen once. Findings of the study overall: A rise in Spike-specific TCR breadth and depth followed two AZD1222 doses. Donors were chiefly white British, with a greater number of females, and clonal diversity was perhaps underestimated.

This clone was detected a few times. Its cognate antigen is unknown. Germline values: CDR1 SGHNT, CDR2 YYREEE (reference sequence). CDR3 size: 14 residues. The V and J ends lost 0 bases and 6 bases, in that order; junction bases with no gene match: 5. This clonotype was obtained from an adult in good health. V gene TRBV5-4 combines with J gene TRBJ1-2; 7 nucleotides agree with TRBD1. The starting material was peripheral blood, obtained on day 0 of AZD1222 vaccination. The CDR3 bases are TGTGCCAGCAGCTTGGACAGGGGTATCGATGGCTACACCTTC. It codes for CASSLDRGIDGYTF.